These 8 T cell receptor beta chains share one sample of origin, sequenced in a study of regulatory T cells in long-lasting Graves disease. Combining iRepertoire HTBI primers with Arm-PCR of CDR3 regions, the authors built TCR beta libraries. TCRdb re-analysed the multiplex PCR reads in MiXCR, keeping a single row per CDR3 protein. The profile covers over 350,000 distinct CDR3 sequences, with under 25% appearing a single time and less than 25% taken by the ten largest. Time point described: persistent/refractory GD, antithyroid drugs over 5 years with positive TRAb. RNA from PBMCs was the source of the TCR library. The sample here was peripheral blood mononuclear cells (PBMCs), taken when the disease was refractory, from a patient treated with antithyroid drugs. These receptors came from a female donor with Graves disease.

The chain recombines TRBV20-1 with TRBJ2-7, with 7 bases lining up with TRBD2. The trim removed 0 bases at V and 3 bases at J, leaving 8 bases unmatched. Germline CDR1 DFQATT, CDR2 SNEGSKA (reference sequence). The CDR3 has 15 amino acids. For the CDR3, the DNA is TGCAGTGCTAGAGATCCTAGCGGAGGGTTCTACGAGCAGTACTTC. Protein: CSARDPSGGFYEQYF.

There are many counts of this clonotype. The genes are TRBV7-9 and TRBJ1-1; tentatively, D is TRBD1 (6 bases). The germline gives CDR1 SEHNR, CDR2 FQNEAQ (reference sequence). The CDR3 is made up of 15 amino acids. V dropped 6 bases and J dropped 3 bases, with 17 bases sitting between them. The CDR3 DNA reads TGTGCCAGCAGACCACAGGACAGACCTTACACTGAAGCTTTCTTT. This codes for CASRPQDRPYTEAFF.

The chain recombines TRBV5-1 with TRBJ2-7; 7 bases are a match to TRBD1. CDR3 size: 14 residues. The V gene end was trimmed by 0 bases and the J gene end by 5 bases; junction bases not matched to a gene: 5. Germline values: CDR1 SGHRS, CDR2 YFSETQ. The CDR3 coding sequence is TGCGCCAGCAGCTTGGCGACAGGGTTCAACGAGCAGTACTTC. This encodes CASSLATGFNEQYF.

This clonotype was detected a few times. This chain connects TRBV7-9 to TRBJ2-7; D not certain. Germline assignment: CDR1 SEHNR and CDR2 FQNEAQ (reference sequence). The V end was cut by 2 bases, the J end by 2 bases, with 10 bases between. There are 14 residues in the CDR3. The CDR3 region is CASSLITVPYEQYF. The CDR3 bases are TGTGCCAGCAGCTTAATAACGGTTCCCTACGAGCAGTACTTC.

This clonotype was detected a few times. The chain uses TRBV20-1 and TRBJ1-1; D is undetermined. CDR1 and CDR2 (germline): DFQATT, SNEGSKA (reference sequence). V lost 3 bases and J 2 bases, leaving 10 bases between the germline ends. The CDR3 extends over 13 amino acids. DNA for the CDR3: TGCAGTGCTAGGGGTGGCATTAACACTGAAGCTTTCTTT. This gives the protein CSARGGINTEAFF.

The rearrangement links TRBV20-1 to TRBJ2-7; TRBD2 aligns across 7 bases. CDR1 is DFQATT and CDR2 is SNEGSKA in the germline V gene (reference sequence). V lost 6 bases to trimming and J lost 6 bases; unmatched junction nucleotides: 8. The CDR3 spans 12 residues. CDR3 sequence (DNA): TGCAGTGCGGGAGGACTAGTTGGCGAGCAGTACTTC. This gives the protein CSAGGLVGEQYF.

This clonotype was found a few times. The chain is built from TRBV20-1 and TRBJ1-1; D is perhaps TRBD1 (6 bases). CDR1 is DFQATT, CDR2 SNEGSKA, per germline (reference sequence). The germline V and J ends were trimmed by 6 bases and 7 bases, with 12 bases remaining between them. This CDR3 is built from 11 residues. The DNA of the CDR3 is TGCAGTGCCCGCGGACAGTTTGAAGCTTTCTTT. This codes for CSARGQFEAFF.

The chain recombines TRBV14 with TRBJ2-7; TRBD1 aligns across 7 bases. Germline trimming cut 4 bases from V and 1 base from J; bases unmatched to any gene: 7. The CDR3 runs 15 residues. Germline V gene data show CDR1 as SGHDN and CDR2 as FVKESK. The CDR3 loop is CASSPRTGLSYEQYF. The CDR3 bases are TGTGCCAGCAGCCCCAGGACAGGACTTTCCTACGAGCAGTACTTC.